A selection of T cell receptor beta chains follows, all from one sample in a study of blood T cell repertoires in COVID-19. The method was immunoSEQ multiplex PCR; TCRdb's version includes in-frame clones alone and lacks a portion of them. The repertoire consists of over 150,000 clones, with 80% to 85% occurring once and the leading ten covering approximately 10%. Sequenced input: peripheral blood. These receptors all stem from a man aged 70-80 years with active or convalescent COVID-19. The CDR3 runs from the conserved cysteine through the conserved F or W. Each record gives: V gene, D gene, clone size, J gene, CDR3 DNA, CDR3 protein. A D gene is named only where the DNA matches it firmly. Size tells how often a clone was seen (once, few, many) or the class of an expanded clone, and some rows leave it out.

TRBV2	.	.	TRBJ1-2	TGTGCCAGCAGTCAGGTGTATGGCTACACCTTC	CASSQVYGYTF
TRBV19	TRBD1	.	TRBJ1-2	TGTGCCAGTACCCCGGACAGGGACTATGGCTACACCTTC	CASTPDRDYGYTF
TRBV25-1	.	.	TRBJ2-2	TGTGCCAGCAGATCGACAGACGCGAACACCGGGGAGCTGTTTTTT	CASRSTDANTGELFF
TRBV25-1	TRBD2	.	TRBJ2-1	TGTGCCAGCAGTGATAGCGGGAGCCCCTACAATGAGCAGTTCTTC	CASSDSGSPYNEQFF
TRBV2	.	.	TRBJ1-1	TGTGCCAGCAGTGAAAGGACGGGGGGAGTAACTGAAGCTTTCTTT	CASSERTGGVTEAFF
TRBV6-5	TRBD1	.	TRBJ2-5	TGTGCCCACTCTCCGGGACAGGGGGGTTTGGAGACCCAGTACTTC	CAHSPGQGGLETQYF
TRBV28	TRBD1	.	TRBJ1-2	TGTGCCAGCAGTTCGCAGGGGGCGGGGTATGGCTACACCTTC	CASSSQGAGYGYTF
TRBV4-3	TRBD2	.	TRBJ2-5	TGCGCCAGCAGCCAAGATATTTGGAGCGGGAGCGAGGGGGAGACCCAGTACTTC	CASSQDIWSGSEGETQYF
TRBV7-9	.	.	TRBJ1-2	TGTGCCAGCAGCCGGCGGCAGGGTGGCGGCTACACCTTC	CASSRRQGGGYTF
TRBV7-3	TRBD2	.	TRBJ2-1	TGTGCCAGCAGCTTAATGGGCGGGAGTACCCCAGGGAATGAGCAGTTCTTC	CASSLMGGSTPGNEQFF
TRBV7-2	.	once	TRBJ1-2	TGTGCCAGCAGCTTAAACAGAAATAACTATGGCTACACCTTC	CASSLNRNNYGYTF
TRBV10-3	TRBD2	.	TRBJ2-3	TGTGCCATCAGGCCTAGCGGGGGCACAGATACGCAGTATTTT	CAIRPSGGTDTQYF
TRBV28	TRBD1	few	TRBJ2-7	TGTGCCAGCAGTTTAGCCGGGACAGGGGAACGCGAGCAGTACTTC	CASSLAGTGEREQYF
TRBV3-1/TRBV3-2	TRBD2	once	TRBJ2-1	TGTGCCAGCAGCCAAGGCTTAACGGGAGGTTCCCACAATGAGCAGTTCTTC	CASSQGLTGGSHNEQFF
TRBV10-3	.	.	TRBJ1-5	TGTGCCATCAGTGGACAGCCGAATCAGCCCCAGCATTTT	CAISGQPNQPQHF
TRBV13	TRBD1	.	TRBJ2-1	TGTGCCAGCAGCTCCTGGGACAGAGACAATGAGCAGTTCTTC	CASSSWDRDNEQFF
TRBV5-4	TRBD2	few	TRBJ2-7	TGTGCCAGCAGCTTGGTACTAGCGGGAGACTACGAGCAGTACTTC	CASSLVLAGDYEQYF
TRBV2	TRBD1	.	TRBJ2-7	TGTGCCAGCAGTGTGTCCGGACAGGGGGAGGACTACGAGCAGTACTTC	CASSVSGQGEDYEQYF
TRBV24-1	.	.	TRBJ2-1	TGTGCCACCAGTGATGCACAGAAGAGCGGTGAGCAGTTCTTC	CATSDAQKSGEQFF
TRBV5-1	TRBD1	.	TRBJ1-4	TGCGCCAGCAGCACCCAGGGGGAAACTAATGAAAAACTGTTTTTT	CASSTQGETNEKLFF